Each of the 30 T cell receptor beta chains below was sequenced from the same sample in a study of T cell responses to AZD1222 COVID-19 vaccine (dated by TCRdb to about 2021). The library was built by means of the immunoSEQ multiplex PCR assay. The source is immuneACCESS, and TCRdb retained only in-frame sequences with V and J called. Part of the clones is not carried over; for the studies checked, unresolved V genes explain less than half of this, and the remainder is unexplained. For this sample there are about 88,000 clones; around 92% appear just once. Roughly 4.9% of the sample rests with the top ten. Interpreted using the paper, the time point label stands for: baseline before first vaccination. The sequences come from peripheral blood, collected on day 0 of AZD1222 vaccination. The receptors shown here come from an adult in good health.

The gene calls are TRBV5-4 and TRBJ2-3, with a tentative D call TRBD1 (5 bases). Germline values: CDR1 SGHNT, CDR2 YYREEE (reference sequence). Trimming left V 0 bases short and J 2 bases short, with 13 bases between. The CDR3 has 16 amino acids. The DNA of the CDR3 is TGTGCCAGCAGCTTGGGGGGCCCCCTCAACACAGATACGCAGTATTTT. Translated: CASSLGGPLNTDTQYF.

The V and J genes are TRBV3-1 (or the pseudogene TRBV3-2) and TRBJ2-5; D tentatively reads TRBD1 or TRBD2 (5 bases each). This CDR3 has 13 amino acids. Deletions cut 5 bases from V and 2 bases from J, with 9 bases between. CDR1 and CDR2 from the germline V gene are LGHDT and YNNKEL (reference sequence). The CDR3 protein is CASSGDGQETQYF. CDR3 sequence (DNA): TGTGCCAGCAGCGGGGACGGGCAAGAGACCCAGTACTTC.

This rearrangement joins TRBV4-3 to TRBJ2-3; 11 nucleotides align to TRBD1. CDR1 is LGHNA and CDR2 is YSLEER in the germline V gene. The CDR3 length is 17 residues. Trimming at V came to 4 bases and at J to 5 bases, leaving 11 bases not matched to a gene. The chain's CDR3 is CASSLDGDRGFEDTQYF. CDR3 DNA: TGCGCCAGCAGCCTAGATGGGGACAGGGGGTTCGAAGATACGCAGTATTTT.

This rearrangement joins TRBV18 to TRBJ2-7; D call uncertain. Germline V CDR1 and CDR2: KGHSH, LQKENI. V gave up 2 bases and J gave up 2 bases, with 4 bases separating them. This CDR3 is built from 12 residues. CDR3: CASSPTAYEQYF. Written as DNA, the CDR3 is TGTGCCAGCTCACCAACCGCCTACGAGCAGTACTTC.

The genes are TRBV30 and TRBJ1-1, with D hard to call. CDR1 and CDR2 from the germline V gene are GTSNPN and SVGIG (reference sequence). Trimming cost V 7 bases and J 0 bases, with 12 bases left between them. The length of the CDR3 is 13 residues. The CDR3 region is CAYQKNLNTEAFF. Here the CDR3 DNA reads TGTGCCTACCAGAAGAACCTGAACACTGAAGCTTTCTTT.

The V and J genes are TRBV19 and TRBJ2-1; D may correspond to TRBD1 or TRBD2 (5 bases each). Trimming left V 8 bases short and J 4 bases short, with 21 bases between. Germline V gene sequence: CDR1 LNHDA, CDR2 SQIVND (reference sequence). CDR3 length: 16 residues. The CDR3 is CASAPRGGGRYNEQFF. In DNA, the CDR3 is TGTGCCAGTGCCCCCCGGGGTGGGGGTAGGTACAATGAGCAGTTCTTC.

This clone was detected a few times. The rearrangement links TRBV19 to TRBJ1-2; D gene uncertain. This CDR3 is 11 amino acids long. V lost 7 bases, J lost 8 bases, and 11 bases lay in between. Germline CDR1 reads LNHDA; CDR2 reads SQIVND (reference sequence). This chain's CDR3 is CASNWVGGYTF. The DNA for the CDR3 is TGTGCCAGTAATTGGGTTGGCGGCTACACCTTC. Together with reference TRBV19 and TRBJ1-2, the CDR3 gives the full variable domain: DGGITQSPKYLFRKEGQNVTLSCEQNLNHDAMYWYRQDPGQGLRLIYYSQIVNDFQKGDIAEGYSVSREKKESFPLTVTSAQKNPTAFYLCASNWVGGYTFGSGTRLTVV.

This clone has more than one count but fewer than ten. The chain has TRBV9 and TRBJ2-1, with TRBD2 matching over 10 bases. Germline V CDR1 and CDR2: SGDLS, YYNGEE. The trim removed 3 bases at V and 2 bases at J, leaving 8 bases unmatched. CDR3 length equals 17 residues. CDR3 in DNA: TGTGCCAGCAGCGGGACTAGCGGATTAGGCACCTACAATGAGCAGTTCTTC. It translates to CASSGTSGLGTYNEQFF. The whole variable domain, remainder taken from reference TRBV9 and TRBJ2-1, is DSGVTQTPKHLITATGQRVTLRCSPRSGDLSVYWYQQSLDQGLQFLIQYYNGEERAKGNILERFSAQQFPDLHSELNLSSLELGDSALYFCASSGTSGLGTYNEQFFGPGTRLTVL.

This chain links TRBV6-4 with TRBJ2-7; D tentatively reads TRBD1 or TRBD2 (5 bases each). This CDR3 has 15 residues. Germline V CDR1 and CDR2: MRHNA, SNTAGT. V was cut by 2 bases and J by 3 bases, with 14 bases left in between. CDR3 DNA: TGTGCCAGCAGTGACCGGGGCCCTCCTCACTACGAGCAGTACTTC. It specifies CASSDRGPPHYEQYF.

J is TRBJ2-1 and V is TRBV19, with 7 nucleotides matching TRBD2. The germline V gene encodes CDR1 LNHDA and CDR2 SQIVND (reference sequence). This CDR3 spans 14 amino acids. Trimming took 5 bases from V and 4 from J; bases not matched to a gene: 5. CDR3 loop: CASSGLAVYNEQFF. In DNA, the CDR3 is TGTGCCAGTAGTGGGCTAGCGGTATACAATGAGCAGTTCTTC.

V usage is TRBV19 and J usage is TRBJ1-5; TRBD1 is a possible D gene (5 bases). Trimming removed 8 bases at V and 6 bases at J, with 20 bases between. The CDR3 sequence is 15 residues long. Germline V CDR1 and CDR2: LNHDA, SQIVND (reference sequence). The CDR3 coding sequence is TGTGCCAGTGAGACGCCTAACAGGCACAGTCAGCCCCAGCATTTT. Protein product: CASETPNRHSQPQHF.

The chain has TRBV19 and TRBJ1-1; tentative D call: TRBD1 (5 bases). The CDR3 has 17 residues. Germline CDR1 LNHDA, CDR2 SQIVND (reference sequence). With 3 bases removed from V and 0 bases from J, the gap between germline ends came to 17 bases. CDR3 loop: CASSMTGRSLMNTEAFF. The DNA of the CDR3 is TGTGCCAGTAGTATGACGGGACGGAGCCTCATGAACACTGAAGCTTTCTTT.

V and J are TRBV15 and TRBJ1-5; no reliable D call. The CDR3 runs 15 residues. CDR1 is LNHNV and CDR2 is YYDKDF in the germline V gene (reference sequence). Between the trimmed V and J ends, which lost 0 bases and 5 bases, there was a span of 11 bases. The DNA of the CDR3 is TGTGCCACCAGCAGAGATGTGGGAGACTATCAGCCCCAGCATTTT. Translating gives CATSRDVGDYQPQHF.

The V call is TRBV25-1, the J call TRBJ2-5; D remains ambiguous. V dropped 4 bases and J dropped 7 bases, with 7 bases sitting between them. The CDR3 length is 11 residues. Germline lookup yields CDR1 MGHDK and CDR2 SYGVNS. The CDR3 bases are TGTGCCAGCAGTGTTGGATGGACCCAGTACTTC. Its protein is CASSVGWTQYF.

Only one count was recorded for this clone. The V gene is TRBV6-5, the J gene TRBJ1-1; D gene ambiguous. Germline V gene sequence: CDR1 MNHEY, CDR2 SVGAGI. V lost 6 bases, J lost 4 bases, and 12 bases lay in between. CDR3 size: 13 residues. The CDR3 DNA is TGTGCCAGCAGGAGAGGTCGCGGCACTGAAGCTTTCTTT. It yields the protein CASRRGRGTEAFF.

This chain links TRBV20-1 with TRBJ2-3; 9 nucleotides align to TRBD2. CDR1 is DFQATT and CDR2 is SNEGSKA in the germline V gene (reference sequence). Germline trimming cut 5 bases from V and 3 bases from J; bases unmatched to any gene: 9. The CDR3 is 15 residues long. DNA for the CDR3: TGCAGTGCTGGTGGCGGGAGGGCCTCAACAGATACGCAGTATTTT. It specifies CSAGGGRASTDTQYF.

The rearrangement uses TRBV30 and TRBJ2-7, with D unresolved. The CDR3 has 10 residues. The ends were cut back, 5 bases at V and 7 bases at J, with 9 bases in the middle. The V gene's germline CDR1 is GTSNPN and CDR2 SVGIG (reference sequence). The CDR3 DNA is TGTGCCTGGGGCTTCCCTGAGCAGTACTTC. Residues: CAWGFPEQYF.

The V gene is TRBV25-1, the J gene TRBJ2-7, with TRBD2 matching over 7 bases. CDR1 is MGHDK, CDR2 SYGVNS, per germline. This CDR3 is built from 15 residues. With V trimmed by 4 bases and J by 2 bases, 8 bases remained unmatched. This CDR3 reads CASSGGGTVPYEQYF. For the CDR3, the DNA is TGTGCCAGCAGTGGGGGGGGAACGGTCCCCTACGAGCAGTACTTC.

The rearrangement uses TRBV11-3 and TRBJ2-3, with 8 bases lining up with TRBD2. The CDR3 runs 15 residues. The germline V gene encodes CDR1 SGHNT and CDR2 YENEEA. With V trimmed by 3 bases and J by 0 bases, 2 bases remained unmatched. In DNA form, the CDR3 reads TGTGCCAGCAGCTTCTCTAGCGGGAGCACAGATACGCAGTATTTT. This encodes CASSFSSGSTDTQYF.

V and J are TRBV11-1 and TRBJ2-2; D possibly matches TRBD1 or TRBD2 (5 bases each). Germline CDR1 is SGHAT and CDR2 is FQDESV (reference sequence). This CDR3 is 15 amino acids long. Trimming took 3 bases from V and 5 from J, leaving 13 bases between them. As DNA, the CDR3 is TGTGCCAGCAGCTTGAGGGACCCCTCGACCGGGGAGCTGTTTTTT. This codes for CASSLRDPSTGELFF.

This clone came up a few times. The chain couples TRBV6-5 to TRBJ1-1; 10 bases map to TRBD1. CDR1 and CDR2 from the germline V gene are MNHEY and SVGAGI. This CDR3 has 15 residues. V lost 6 bases, J lost 6 bases, and 10 bases stayed unmatched. The CDR3, as DNA: TGTGCCAGCAGCGGGAGACAGGGGGCGGAGGCTGAAGCTTTCTTT. As protein: CASSGRQGAEAEAFF.

The rearrangement uses TRBV3-1 (or the pseudogene TRBV3-2) and TRBJ1-3; D unclear. Germline assignment: CDR1 LGHDT and CDR2 YNNKEL (reference sequence). V was shortened by 2 bases and J by 0 bases, with 5 bases between the two germline ends. This CDR3 is built from 14 residues. The CDR3 sequence is CASSQTNSGNTIYF. The CDR3 DNA is TGTGCCAGCAGCCAAACTAACTCTGGAAACACCATATATTTT.

The chain combines TRBV19 with TRBJ2-7; D unclear. The CDR3 loop spans 16 amino acids. CDR1 is LNHDA, CDR2 SQIVND, per germline (reference sequence). Trimming took 5 bases from V and 0 from J, leaving 17 bases between them. In DNA, the CDR3 is TGTGCCAGTAGTCGCGGCACCCCCAGGAGCTCCTACGAGCAGTACTTC. Its translation is CASSRGTPRSSYEQYF.

The chain's CDR3 is CASSSAYHSYEQYF. DNA for the CDR3: TGTGCCAGCAGTTCGGCGTACCACTCCTACGAGCAGTACTTC. The chain joins TRBV28 to TRBJ2-7; D not resolved. Germline-derived CDR1 and CDR2 are MDHEN and SYDVKM. This CDR3 has 14 residues. Trimming shortened V by 4 bases and J by 0 bases, and 10 bases separated the two germline ends.

This chain links TRBV7-6 with TRBJ1-6, with TRBD1 identical over 7 bases. The CDR3 is 15 amino acids. With V trimmed by 1 base and J by 7 bases, 4 bases remained unmatched. Germline lookup yields CDR1 SGHVS and CDR2 FNYEAQ. The CDR3 sequence is CASSLDGTENSPLHF. DNA of the CDR3: TGTGCCAGCAGCTTAGATGGGACAGAGAATTCACCCCTCCACTTT. The complete variable domain, with remaining parts taken from reference TRBV7-6 and TRBJ1-6, reads GAGVSQSPRYKVTKRGQDVALRCDPISGHVSLYWYRQALGQGPEFLTYFNYEAQQDKSGLPNDRFSAERPEGSISTLTIQRTEQRDSAMYRCASSLDGTENSPLHFGNGTRLTVT.

The V gene is TRBV28, the J gene TRBJ2-7; 9 bases line up with TRBD2. The CDR3 is 19 amino acids. Germline V gene data show CDR1 as MDHEN and CDR2 as SYDVKM. Trimming removed 6 bases from V and 0 bases from J; junction bases left unmatched: 18. The CDR3 DNA follows: TGTGCCAGCAGCCCCAGACACCGGGGAGCGGGAGGCCTCTCCTACGAGCAGTACTTC. The encoded protein is CASSPRHRGAGGLSYEQYF.

This chain links TRBV28 with TRBJ2-2; 9 bases fit TRBD2. The length of the CDR3 is 17 residues. V shed 5 bases, J shed 0 bases, and the junction held 7 bases outside the gene matches. Germline CDR1 MDHEN, CDR2 SYDVKM. The CDR3 region is CASSPPSGRTNTGELFF. The CDR3 nucleotides read TGTGCCAGCAGTCCCCCCAGCGGGAGGACGAACACCGGGGAGCTGTTTTTT.

The chain links TRBV24-1 to TRBJ1-1, with D perhaps TRBD1 (5 bases). Trimming removed 3 bases from V and 5 bases from J, with 6 bases in between. This CDR3 comprises 12 residues. Germline loops: CDR1 KGHDR, CDR2 SFDVKD. The CDR3 DNA follows: TGTGCCACCAGTGATCCAGGGACTGAAGCTTTCTTT. Its translation is CATSDPGTEAFF.

The V and J genes are TRBV11-3 and TRBJ1-2; a weak D match, TRBD1 (6 bases). Germline V gene data show CDR1 as SGHNT and CDR2 as YENEEA. V was clipped by 6 bases and J by 3 bases, with 8 bases between them. There are 12 residues in the CDR3. The CDR3 spells CASRGTYYGYTF. CDR3 sequence (DNA): TGTGCCAGCAGGGGGACATACTATGGCTACACCTTC. The whole variable domain, filled in from reference TRBV11-3 and TRBJ1-2, reads EAGVVQSPRYKIIEKKQPVAFWCNPISGHNTLYWYLQNLGQGPELLIRYENEEAVDDSQLPKDRFSAERLKGVDSTLKIQPAELGDSAVYLCASRGTYYGYTFGSGTRLTVV.

This rearrangement joins TRBV3-1 (or the pseudogene TRBV3-2) to TRBJ2-7; TRBD1 might be the D (6 bases). This CDR3 has 14 amino acids. Germline V gene lookup returns CDR1 LGHDT and CDR2 YNNKEL (reference sequence). Trimming shortened V by 7 bases and J by 6 bases, and 19 bases separated the two germline ends. The CDR3 DNA sequence: TGTGCCAGCACCCATAACAGGGCAGGCGGCGAGCAGTACTTC. It is translated as CASTHNRAGGEQYF.